These 23 T cell receptor beta chains came from one sample sequenced in a study of cytomegalovirus exposure and HLA in healthy donors. PCR used 60 Vbeta primers and 13 Jbeta primers. TCRdb's copy holds only in-frame clones and misses some; the assay was immunoSEQ multiplex PCR. This sample has around 180,000 clones, with around 80% found just once. The sequenced sample was PBMCs. The receptors here all came from a girl aged 2-10 years in good health and CMV-seropositive.

The chain employs TRBV25-1 and TRBJ2-1; D unclear. The CDR3 totals 14 residues. V was clipped by 1 base and J by 3 bases, with 7 bases between them. CDR1 MGHDK and CDR2 SYGVNS come from the germline V gene. CDR3 sequence (DNA): TGTGCCAGCAGTGAATTACCAGACTACAATGAGCAGTTCTTC. It specifies CASSELPDYNEQFF.

The chain employs TRBV10-2 and TRBJ2-7; TRBD1 matches 9 bases. The CDR3 has 16 residues. CDR1 and CDR2 (germline): WSHSY, SAAADI. V lost 5 bases and J lost 2; bases outside the gene matches: 10. The CDR3 loop is CASSKVTGGSPYEQYF. CDR3 nucleotides: TGCGCCAGCAGTAAAGTAACAGGGGGCTCCCCCTACGAGCAGTACTTC.

CDR3 residues: CASSSPRTDTTYRANYGYTF. In DNA form, the CDR3 reads TGCGCCAGCAGCTCCCCCCGGACAGACACCACGTACCGAGCTAACTATGGCTACACCTTC. This chain joins TRBV5-1 and TRBJ1-2; perhaps TRBD1 as D (6 bases). V was clipped by 3 bases and J by 0 bases, with 27 bases between them. This CDR3 is 20 amino acids long. In germline, CDR1 is SGHRS, CDR2 YFSETQ. The variable domain in full, completed from reference TRBV5-1 and TRBJ1-2, reads KAGVTQTPRYLIKTRGQQVTLSCSPISGHRSVSWYQQTPGQGLQFLFEYFSETQRNKGNFPGRFSGRQFSNSRSEMNVSTLELGDSALYLCASSSPRTDTTYRANYGYTFGSGTRLTVV.

The CDR3: CASSPLGGAYGYTF. DNA for the CDR3: TGTGCCAGCAGTCCACTGGGGGGAGCCTATGGCTACACCTTC. The chain combines TRBV6-1 with TRBJ1-2, with TRBD1 as a possible D gene (5 bases). With 5 bases removed from V and 4 bases from J, the gap between germline ends came to 14 bases. The CDR3 totals 14 residues. CDR1 is MNHNS and CDR2 is SASEGT in the germline V gene.

The J gene is TRBJ2-1, the V gene TRBV5-1; 11 bases agree with TRBD2. V trimming: 4 bases; J trimming: 6 bases; junction bases outside the gene matches: 12. Germline V gene lookup returns CDR1 SGHRS and CDR2 YFSETQ. The CDR3 spans 17 residues. The chain's CDR3 is CASSELPGLAAPNEQFF. The CDR3 DNA reads TGCGCCAGCAGCGAACTACCGGGACTAGCGGCCCCCAATGAGCAGTTCTTC.

The V call is TRBV5-5, the J call TRBJ1-2; maybe TRBD1 (5 bases). The CDR3 has 14 residues. CDR1 is SGHKS, CDR2 YYEKEE, per germline (reference sequence). With 1 base removed from V and 4 bases from J, the gap between germline ends came to 11 bases. The CDR3 DNA reads as TGTGCCAGCAGCTTGATGGGGGAGGGCTATGGCTACACCTTC. Its protein is CASSLMGEGYGYTF.

The chain has TRBV6-4 and TRBJ2-3, with D perhaps matching TRBD1 (6 bases). The V end lost 3 bases, the J end lost 4 bases, and 20 bases lay between the germline ends. The CDR3 loop spans 17 amino acids. Per the germline V gene, CDR1 is MRHNA and CDR2 is SNTAGT. The CDR3 protein is CASSEYGGDKGADTQYF. The CDR3 nucleotides are TGTGCCAGCAGTGAATACGGTGGGGACAAGGGGGCAGATACGCAGTATTTT.

The J gene is TRBJ2-2, the V gene TRBV4-2; 10 bases match TRBD1. Looked up from germline, CDR1 is LGHNA and CDR2 is YNFKEQ. V was clipped by 5 bases and J by 5 bases; unmatched bases: 8. The CDR3 has 16 residues. CDR3 in amino acids: CASSVRQGASTGELFF. The DNA of the CDR3 is TGTGCCAGCAGCGTTCGACAGGGGGCATCGACCGGGGAGCTGTTTTTT.

The chain links TRBV5-4 to TRBJ1-2; unclear D gene. Per germline, CDR1 SGHNT and CDR2 YYREEE (reference sequence). This CDR3 region has 13 residues. V was trimmed by 3 bases and J by 6 bases, leaving 12 bases between them. CDR3 loop: CASSSAVPDGYTF. The CDR3 coding sequence is TGTGCCAGCAGCTCCGCGGTTCCGGATGGCTACACCTTC.

The V and J genes are TRBV6-9 and TRBJ2-1; TRBD2 matches at 7 bases. CDR1 and CDR2 (germline): MNHGY, SVAAGI. V lost 2 bases to trimming and J lost 14 bases; unmatched junction nucleotides: 12. The CDR3 spans 14 residues. CDR3 amino acids: CASSYPPVSRGEFF. The CDR3 nucleotides read TGTGCCAGCAGTTATCCTCCAGTTAGCCGGGGGGAGTTCTTC.

This chain joins TRBV7-9 and TRBJ2-1; no definite D call. There are 14 residues in the CDR3. Germline assignment: CDR1 SEHNR and CDR2 FQNEAQ (reference sequence). V was trimmed by 4 bases and J by 6 bases, leaving 13 bases between them. CDR3 loop: CASSSNYGSNEQFF. Here the CDR3 DNA reads TGTGCCAGCAGCTCAAACTACGGCTCCAATGAGCAGTTCTTC.

Here the CDR3 DNA reads TGTGCCAGTAGTTGGCAGGGGGCGCGGAACACTGAAGCTTTCTTT. The encoded protein is CASSWQGARNTEAFF. The V call is TRBV19, the J call TRBJ1-1, with 8 bases that match TRBD1. The CDR3 covers 15 residues. CDR1 LNHDA and CDR2 SQIVND come from the germline V gene (reference sequence). V was clipped by 5 bases and J by 1 base; unmatched bases: 6.

V gene TRBV15 combines with J gene TRBJ2-4; 8 nucleotides line up with TRBD2. With 4 bases clipped from V and 15 bases from J, the junction kept 11 bases outside the gene matches. From germline, CDR1 is LNHNV and CDR2 YYDKDF (reference sequence). The CDR3 covers 13 residues. CDR3 nucleotides: TGTGCCACCAGCACAAGGCGGGGGGCTTCGTGGTACTTC. As protein: CATSTRRGASWYF.

The J gene is TRBJ2-3, the V gene TRBV5-1; no firm D call. The V and J ends lost 0 bases and 4 bases respectively, with 6 bases between them. The length of the CDR3 is 13 residues. Germline-derived CDR1 and CDR2 are SGHRS and YFSETQ. CDR3 in DNA: TGCGCCAGCAGCTTGGGACTTCCAGATACGCAGTATTTT. Its protein product is CASSLGLPDTQYF.

This rearrangement joins TRBV25-1 to TRBJ2-7; a weak D match, TRBD1 (6 bases). Trimming removed 3 bases from V and 5 bases from J, with 17 bases in between. This CDR3 comprises 15 residues. Germline loops: CDR1 MGHDK, CDR2 SYGVNS. The chain's CDR3 is CASSDRNRESHEQYF. CDR3 DNA sequence: TGTGCCAGCAGTGATAGAAACAGGGAATCTCACGAGCAGTACTTC.

V and J are TRBV19 and TRBJ2-7; TRBD2 agrees at 7 bases. V lost 3 bases and J lost 2; bases outside the gene matches: 16. CDR3 length: 18 amino acids. The V gene's germline CDR1 is LNHDA and CDR2 SQIVND (reference sequence). CDR3 nucleotide sequence: TGTGCCAGTAGTATCGAACCCCGGAAGGGCGGGAGTCCCTACGAGCAGTACTTC. Protein product: CASSIEPRKGGSPYEQYF.

CDR3 sequence reads: CASSRQGRNTDTQYF. CDR3 DNA sequence: TGTGCCAGCAGCCGACAGGGTCGGAACACAGATACGCAGTATTTT. The chain combines TRBV14 with TRBJ2-3, with 7 bases fitting TRBD1. This CDR3 is 15 amino acids long. Unmatched junction bases numbered 6, after V lost 4 bases and J lost 2 bases. CDR1 SGHDN and CDR2 FVKESK come from the germline V gene.

This clone appeared a single time. The rearrangement uses TRBV7-3 and TRBJ2-7; 11 bases map to TRBD2. The trim removed 4 bases at V and 2 bases at J, leaving 4 bases unmatched. From germline, CDR1 is SGHTA and CDR2 FQGTGA. CDR3 length: 15 amino acids. CDR3 in DNA: TGTGCCAGCAGCTGGGGGACTAGCGGCCCCTACGAGCAGTACTTC. Its protein product is CASSWGTSGPYEQYF.

The genes are TRBV6-6 and TRBJ2-7, with D maybe TRBD1 (6 bases). This CDR3 contains 14 residues. The germline V gene encodes CDR1 MNHNY and CDR2 SVGAGI (reference sequence). V shed 2 bases and J shed 0 bases, with 8 bases lying between them. The CDR3 loop reads CASSYTGSSYEQYF. CDR3 coding DNA: TGTGCCAGCAGTTACACAGGGAGCTCCTACGAGCAGTACTTC.

V usage is TRBV30 and J usage is TRBJ2-4; maybe TRBD2 (5 bases). CDR1 is GTSNPN, CDR2 SVGIG, per germline (reference sequence). Deletions cut 1 base from V and 0 bases from J, with 13 bases between. This CDR3 has 16 amino acids. CDR3 region: CAWSGKRQIAKNIQYF. The CDR3 region has the DNA TGTGCCTGGAGTGGCAAGCGGCAGATAGCCAAAAACATTCAGTACTTC.

Only a few counts were recorded for this clone. The V and J genes are TRBV7-3 and TRBJ2-1; 7 nucleotides align to TRBD2. In germline, CDR1 is SGHTA, CDR2 FQGTGA. The junction had 5 bases not matched to a gene; V was cut back by 3 bases and J by 3 bases. The CDR3 sequence is 15 residues long. CDR3 sequence reads: CASSLTLADYNEQFF. The CDR3 nucleotides are TGTGCCAGCAGCTTGACTCTAGCGGACTACAATGAGCAGTTCTTC.

CDR3 region: CASSLESGINGYTF. CDR3 DNA: TGTGCCAGCAGCTTGGAGTCAGGGATTAACGGCTACACCTTC. The chain joins TRBV5-8 to TRBJ1-2; D perhaps matches TRBD1 (5 bases). Germline V gives CDR1 SGHTS, CDR2 YDEGEE. V was clipped by 0 bases and J by 8 bases, with 14 bases between them. The CDR3 runs 14 residues.

The chain links TRBV27 to TRBJ2-1; 7 bases align to TRBD1. This CDR3 has 16 residues. The V and J ends lost 5 bases and 3 bases, in that order; junction bases with no gene match: 10. CDR1 is MNHEY, CDR2 SMNVEV, per germline (reference sequence). The CDR3 coding sequence is TGTGCCAGCAGTCACTCGACAGGGTTGGGCTACAATGAGCAGTTCTTC. Amino acid sequence: CASSHSTGLGYNEQFF.